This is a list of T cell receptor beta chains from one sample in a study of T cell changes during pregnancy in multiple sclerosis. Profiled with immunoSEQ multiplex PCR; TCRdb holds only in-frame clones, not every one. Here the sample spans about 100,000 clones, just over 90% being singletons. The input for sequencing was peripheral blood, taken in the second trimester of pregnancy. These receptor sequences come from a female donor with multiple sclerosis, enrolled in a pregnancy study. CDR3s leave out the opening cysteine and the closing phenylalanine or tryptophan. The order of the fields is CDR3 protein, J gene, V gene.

CDR3: ASRSGRSTGELF
J: TRBJ2-2
V: TRBV19

CDR3: ASSVGTSGDTQY
J: TRBJ2-3
V: TRBV9

CDR3: ASSIRDSGETQY
J: TRBJ2-5
V: TRBV28

CDR3: ASSPNEGARNTEAF
J: TRBJ1-1
V: TRBV18

CDR3: ASSYSHRVQETQY
J: TRBJ2-5
V: TRBV27

CDR3: ASSISRGSTNEKLF
J: TRBJ1-4
V: TRBV19

CDR3: ASSLVAYAYEQY
J: TRBJ2-7
V: TRBV11-2

CDR3: ASRVGGVGEKLF
J: TRBJ1-4
V: TRBV6-5

CDR3: ASSFLAGGLEELF
J: TRBJ2-2
V: TRBV28

CDR3: ASSPSTGGTYQETQY
J: TRBJ2-5
V: TRBV5-1

CDR3: ASSQSRGYYEKLF
J: TRBJ1-4
V: TRBV16

CDR3: ASSWGQEAF
J: TRBJ1-1
V: TRBV5-1

CDR3: ASSPAGTENEKLF
J: TRBJ1-4
V: TRBV18

CDR3: ASSLGTGGLNTEAF
J: TRBJ1-1
V: TRBV9

CDR3: ASSVGQGASETQY
J: TRBJ2-5
V: TRBV9

CDR3: ASSQGRVDQPQH
J: TRBJ1-5
V: TRBV7-9

CDR3: ASSPSGTDTQY
J: TRBJ2-3
V: TRBV9

CDR3: AWSVRAGTGNTEAF
J: TRBJ1-1
V: TRBV30

CDR3: ASSLSGRPNEQY
J: TRBJ2-7
V: TRBV27

CDR3: ASSSDNSYEQY
J: TRBJ2-7
V: TRBV5-1

CDR3: ASSLRGSNYGYT
J: TRBJ1-2
V: TRBV5-4

CDR3: ASSDRVPNEKLF
J: TRBJ1-4
V: TRBV2

CDR3: ASRPSGLTSEQF
J: TRBJ2-1
V: TRBV11-2

CDR3: ASSAPDRGQDGYT
J: TRBJ1-2
V: TRBV6-1

CDR3: ASSIEATVHEQY
J: TRBJ2-7
V: TRBV19

CDR3: ASSLPHGTGNYGYT
J: TRBJ1-2
V: TRBV7-8

CDR3: ASSLGLAGGRGETQY
J: TRBJ2-5
V: TRBV5-1

CDR3: AWSVRRRALTNYGYT
J: TRBJ1-2
V: TRBV30

CDR3: ASSETGKRTEAF
J: TRBJ1-1
V: TRBV2

CDR3: ASSLGRDYGYT
J: TRBJ1-2
V: TRBV5-6

CDR3: ASSFPGGVNTEAF
J: TRBJ1-1
V: TRBV5-1

CDR3: ASSISANTGELF
J: TRBJ2-2
V: TRBV7-3

CDR3: ASSLAQGAYGYT
J: TRBJ1-2
V: TRBV5-1

CDR3: ASSFVLAGGPDEQF
J: TRBJ2-1
V: TRBV5-1

CDR3: ASLGEENTEAF
J: TRBJ1-1
V: TRBV19

CDR3: ASSQAGQGAGGYT
J: TRBJ1-2
V: TRBV4-1

CDR3: ASSAQRSSYNEQF
J: TRBJ2-1
V: TRBV27

CDR3: ASSGAGGPAGELF
J: TRBJ2-2
V: TRBV6-4

CDR3: ASSDLVGRGLSEQY
J: TRBJ2-7
V: TRBV6-4

CDR3: ASSQDWGRNTEAF
J: TRBJ1-1
V: TRBV4-1

CDR3: ASSLGSGGPNQPQH
J: TRBJ1-5
V: TRBV5-1

CDR3: ASSKGLAVEETQY
J: TRBJ2-5
V: TRBV2

CDR3: AWSGGQAVRDTIY
J: TRBJ1-3
V: TRBV30

CDR3: ASSNRDRGYEQY
J: TRBJ2-7
V: TRBV6-5

CDR3: ASSPWTGGEDTEAF
J: TRBJ1-1
V: TRBV19

CDR3: SEGQGDRYGYT
J: TRBJ1-2
V: TRBV29-1

CDR3: ASREQVSLLYEQY
J: TRBJ2-7
V: TRBV6-1

CDR3: ASSEEGLQTGELF
J: TRBJ2-2
V: TRBV6-1

CDR3: ASSLAGDTQY
J: TRBJ2-3
V: TRBV5-1

CDR3: ASSDRDRNTEAF
J: TRBJ1-1
V: TRBV9

CDR3: AWSDAGFGTGYT
J: TRBJ1-2
V: TRBV30

CDR3: ASSDPRTGGGYGYT
J: TRBJ1-2
V: TRBV6-4

CDR3: AWSVVRGGVKYT
J: TRBJ1-2
V: TRBV30

CDR3: ASSLAAGSYEQY
J: TRBJ2-7
V: TRBV5-1

CDR3: ASSLDGLGAGNTIY
J: TRBJ1-3
V: TRBV5-1

CDR3: ASGTGLPGANVLT
J: TRBJ2-6
V: TRBV6-4

CDR3: AWSRDSGSGNTIY
J: TRBJ1-3
V: TRBV30

CDR3: ASSLSGEATEQY
J: TRBJ2-7
V: TRBV7-9

CDR3: ASSLGLTNYGYT
J: TRBJ1-2
V: TRBV5-6